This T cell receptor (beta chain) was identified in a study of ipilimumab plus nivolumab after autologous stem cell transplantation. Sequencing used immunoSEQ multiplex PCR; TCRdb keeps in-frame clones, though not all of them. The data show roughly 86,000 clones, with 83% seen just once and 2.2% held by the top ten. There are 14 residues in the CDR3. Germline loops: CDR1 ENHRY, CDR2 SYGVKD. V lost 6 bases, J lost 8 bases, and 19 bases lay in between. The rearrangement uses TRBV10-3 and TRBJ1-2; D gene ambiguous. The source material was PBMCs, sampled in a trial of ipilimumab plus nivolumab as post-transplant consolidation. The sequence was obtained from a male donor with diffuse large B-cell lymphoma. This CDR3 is CAIREAPRPTGYTF. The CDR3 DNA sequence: TGTGCCATCAGGGAGGCACCGAGACCTACAGGCTACACCTTC.